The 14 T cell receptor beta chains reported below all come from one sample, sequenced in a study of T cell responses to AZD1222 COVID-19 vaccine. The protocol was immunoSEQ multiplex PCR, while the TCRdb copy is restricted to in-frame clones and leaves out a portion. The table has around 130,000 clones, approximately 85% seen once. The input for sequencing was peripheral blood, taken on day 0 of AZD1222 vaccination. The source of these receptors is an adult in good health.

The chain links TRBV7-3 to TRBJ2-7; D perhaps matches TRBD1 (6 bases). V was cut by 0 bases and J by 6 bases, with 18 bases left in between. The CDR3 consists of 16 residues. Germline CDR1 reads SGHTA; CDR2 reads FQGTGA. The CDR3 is CASSLTVTGSQSEQYF. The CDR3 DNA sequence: TGTGCCAGCAGCTTAACCGTAACAGGGTCCCAATCCGAGCAGTACTTC.

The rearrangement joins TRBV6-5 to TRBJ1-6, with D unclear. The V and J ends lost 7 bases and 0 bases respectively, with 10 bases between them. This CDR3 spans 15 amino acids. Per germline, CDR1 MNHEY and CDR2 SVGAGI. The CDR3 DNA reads TGTGCCAGCATCCAAGGGAGCTCCTATAATTCACCCCTCCACTTT. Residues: CASIQGSSYNSPLHF.

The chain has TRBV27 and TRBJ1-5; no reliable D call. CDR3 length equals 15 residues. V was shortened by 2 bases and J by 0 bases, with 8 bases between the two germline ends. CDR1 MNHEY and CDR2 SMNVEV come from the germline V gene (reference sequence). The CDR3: CASSLRPYSNQPQHF. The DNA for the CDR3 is TGTGCCAGCAGTTTAAGACCCTATAGCAATCAGCCCCAGCATTTT.

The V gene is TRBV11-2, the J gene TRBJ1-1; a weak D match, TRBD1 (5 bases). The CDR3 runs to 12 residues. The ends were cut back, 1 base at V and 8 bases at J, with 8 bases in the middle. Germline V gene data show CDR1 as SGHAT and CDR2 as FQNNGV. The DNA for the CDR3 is TGTGCCAGCAGCTTAGGGACACCCGAAGCTTTCTTT. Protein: CASSLGTPEAFF.

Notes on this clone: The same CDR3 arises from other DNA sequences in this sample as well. The CDR3 reads CASSPGQGNQPQHF. The CDR3, as DNA: TGCGCCAGCAGCCCAGGACAGGGGAATCAGCCCCAGCATTTT. The chain uses TRBV5-1 and TRBJ1-5; 9 bases line up with TRBD1. Germline V lookup: CDR1 SGHRS, CDR2 YFSETQ. The CDR3 is made up of 14 amino acids. Trimming at V came to 4 bases and at J to 4 bases, leaving 3 bases not matched to a gene.

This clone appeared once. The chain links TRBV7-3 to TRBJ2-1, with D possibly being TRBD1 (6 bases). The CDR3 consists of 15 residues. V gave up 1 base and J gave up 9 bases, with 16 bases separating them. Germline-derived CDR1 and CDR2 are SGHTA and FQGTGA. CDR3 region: CASSLNQAGDSEQFF. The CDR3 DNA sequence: TGTGCCAGCAGCTTAAATCAGGCAGGGGATAGTGAGCAGTTCTTC.

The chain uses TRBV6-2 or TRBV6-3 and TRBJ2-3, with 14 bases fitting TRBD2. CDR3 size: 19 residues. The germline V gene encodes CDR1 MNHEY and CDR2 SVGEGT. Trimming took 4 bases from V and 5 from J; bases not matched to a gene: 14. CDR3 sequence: CASSSKAGLAGGPQDTQYF. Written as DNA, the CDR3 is TGTGCCAGCAGTTCCAAGGCCGGACTAGCGGGAGGACCACAAGATACGCAGTATTTT.

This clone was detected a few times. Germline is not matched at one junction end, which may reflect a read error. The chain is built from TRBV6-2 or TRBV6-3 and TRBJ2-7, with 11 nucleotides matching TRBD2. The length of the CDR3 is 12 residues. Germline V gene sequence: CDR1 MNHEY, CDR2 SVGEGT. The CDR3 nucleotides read TGTGCCAGCAGTAGACCGGGACTAGCGGCCAACTTC. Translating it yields CASSRPGLAANF.

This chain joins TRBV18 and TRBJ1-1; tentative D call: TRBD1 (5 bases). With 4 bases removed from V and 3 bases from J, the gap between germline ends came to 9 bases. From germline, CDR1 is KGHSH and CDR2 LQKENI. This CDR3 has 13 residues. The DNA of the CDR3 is TGTGCCAGCTCACAGGCAGGGTACACTGAAGCTTTCTTT. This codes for CASSQAGYTEAFF.

The CDR3 loop is CAISGRGGGTEAFF. The CDR3 DNA is TGTGCCATCAGTGGACGGGGAGGGGGCACTGAAGCTTTCTTT. The chain has TRBV10-3 and TRBJ1-1; possibly TRBD1 for D (6 bases). The V gene's germline CDR1 is ENHRY and CDR2 SYGVKD. V was pared by 4 bases and J by 4 bases, with 13 bases between. This CDR3 is built from 14 residues.

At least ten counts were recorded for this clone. The CDR3 nucleotides are TGTGCCAGCAGCGTACAGGGTTTCGGCAATCAGCCCCAGCATTTT. Residues: CASSVQGFGNQPQHF. This chain joins TRBV7-2 and TRBJ1-5, with D possibly matching TRBD1 (6 bases). Trimming shortened V by 5 bases and J by 2 bases, and 13 bases separated the two germline ends. Germline V CDR1 and CDR2: SGHTA, FQGNSA. This CDR3 has 15 residues.

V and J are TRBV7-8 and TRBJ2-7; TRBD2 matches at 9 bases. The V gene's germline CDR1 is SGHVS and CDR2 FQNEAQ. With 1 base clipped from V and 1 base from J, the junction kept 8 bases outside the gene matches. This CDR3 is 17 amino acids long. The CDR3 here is CASSLGSAGGTSYEQYF. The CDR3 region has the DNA TGTGCCAGCAGCTTAGGGTCGGCGGGAGGGACTTCCTACGAGCAGTACTTC.

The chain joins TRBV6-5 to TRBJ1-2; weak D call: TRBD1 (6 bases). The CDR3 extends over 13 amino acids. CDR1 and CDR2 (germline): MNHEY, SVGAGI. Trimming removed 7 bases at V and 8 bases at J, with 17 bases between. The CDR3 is CASTGGPWWGYTF. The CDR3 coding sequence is TGTGCCAGCACCGGGGGCCCCTGGTGGGGCTACACCTTC.

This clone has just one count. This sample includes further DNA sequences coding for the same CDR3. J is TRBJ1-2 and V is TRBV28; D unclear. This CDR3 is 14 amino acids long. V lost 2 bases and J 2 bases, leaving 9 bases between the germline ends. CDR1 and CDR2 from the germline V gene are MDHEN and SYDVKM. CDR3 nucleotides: TGTGCCAGCAGTTTAGGTACGGCAAACTATGGCTACACCTTC. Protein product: CASSLGTANYGYTF.